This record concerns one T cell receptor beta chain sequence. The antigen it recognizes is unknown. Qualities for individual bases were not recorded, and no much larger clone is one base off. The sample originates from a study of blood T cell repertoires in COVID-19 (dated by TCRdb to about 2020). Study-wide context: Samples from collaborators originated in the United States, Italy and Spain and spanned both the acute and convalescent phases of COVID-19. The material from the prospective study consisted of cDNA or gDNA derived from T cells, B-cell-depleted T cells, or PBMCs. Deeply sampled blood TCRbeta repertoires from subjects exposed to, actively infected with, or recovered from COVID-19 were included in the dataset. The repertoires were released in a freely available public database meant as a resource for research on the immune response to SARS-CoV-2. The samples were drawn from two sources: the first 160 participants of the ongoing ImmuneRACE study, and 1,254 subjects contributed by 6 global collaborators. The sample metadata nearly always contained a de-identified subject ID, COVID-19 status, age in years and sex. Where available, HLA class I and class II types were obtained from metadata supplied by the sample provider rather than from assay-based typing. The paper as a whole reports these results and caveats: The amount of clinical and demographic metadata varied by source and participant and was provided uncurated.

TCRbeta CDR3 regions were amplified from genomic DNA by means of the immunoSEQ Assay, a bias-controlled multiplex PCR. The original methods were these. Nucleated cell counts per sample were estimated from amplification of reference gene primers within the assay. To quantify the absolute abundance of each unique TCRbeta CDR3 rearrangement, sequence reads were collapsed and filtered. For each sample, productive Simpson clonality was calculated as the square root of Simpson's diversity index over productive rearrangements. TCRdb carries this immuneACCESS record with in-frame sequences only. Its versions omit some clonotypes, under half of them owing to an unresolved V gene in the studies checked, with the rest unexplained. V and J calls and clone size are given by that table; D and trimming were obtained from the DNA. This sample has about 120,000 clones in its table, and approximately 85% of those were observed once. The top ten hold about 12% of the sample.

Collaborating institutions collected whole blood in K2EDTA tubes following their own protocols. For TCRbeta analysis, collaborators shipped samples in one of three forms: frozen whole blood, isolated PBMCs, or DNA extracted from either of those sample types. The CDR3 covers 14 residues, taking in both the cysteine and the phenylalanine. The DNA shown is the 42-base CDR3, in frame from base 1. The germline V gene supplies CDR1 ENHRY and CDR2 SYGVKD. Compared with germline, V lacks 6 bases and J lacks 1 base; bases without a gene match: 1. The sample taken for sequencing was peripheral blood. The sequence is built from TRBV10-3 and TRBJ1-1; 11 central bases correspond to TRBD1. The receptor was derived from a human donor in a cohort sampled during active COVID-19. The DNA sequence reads TGTGCCATCAGGGGGACAGGGGGGAACACTGAAGCTTTCTTT. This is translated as CAIRGTGGNTEAFF.